These T cell receptor beta chains were read from a single sample in a study of T cells after yellow fever vaccination. TCRdb reprocessed the 5' RACE reads via MiXCR and lists one record per CDR3 protein. The top ten clones hold roughly a sixth of a sample with roughly 400,000 distinct CDR3 sequences, around 20% of them seen once. The material sequenced was PBMCs, taken before the yellow fever booster vaccination. These receptors were collected from a man aged 18 to 30 who received the YFV17D yellow fever vaccine. The CDR3 runs from the conserved cysteine through the conserved F or W. A D gene is named only where the DNA matches it firmly. The listing skips clone size in some rows; elsewhere it reads once, few, many or a size class.

D	V	J	size	DNA	CDR3
TRBD2	TRBV20-1	TRBJ2-4	.	TGCAGTGCCGTAGCGGGGGGACTAGCCAAAAACATTCAGTACTTC	CSAVAGGLAKNIQYF
TRBD1	TRBV9	TRBJ1-2	.	TGTGCCAGCAGCCGGGACAGGGGGTCTTTCTATGGCTACACCTTC	CASSRDRGSFYGYTF
.	TRBV7-2	TRBJ1-2	many	TGTGCCAGCAGCCCCGGACCATGGGACTATGGCTACACCTTC	CASSPGPWDYGYTF
.	TRBV4-2	TRBJ1-5	.	TGTGCCAGCAGCCAAGTAGGGCTCGGTCAGCCCCAGCATTTT	CASSQVGLGQPQHF
.	TRBV12-3/TRBV12-4	TRBJ1-2	.	TGTGCCAGCACGGGCTATGGCTACACCTTC	CASTGYGYTF
TRBD1	TRBV6-6	TRBJ1-5	.	TGTGCCAGCAGTGACCACCAGGGGGGCCAGCCCCAGCATTTT	CASSDHQGGQPQHF
.	TRBV20-1	TRBJ1-2	.	TGCAGTGCCACCGGGCGGAACCTCTATGGCTACACCTTC	CSATGRNLYGYTF
.	TRBV12-3/TRBV12-4	TRBJ2-4	few	TGTGCCAGCACTCGAGAGGGTAACATTCAGTACTTC	CASTREGNIQYF
.	TRBV24-1	TRBJ1-1	few	TGTGCCTCCGCATCGAGCACTGAAGCTTTCTTT	CASASSTEAFF
TRBD2	TRBV7-2	TRBJ2-1	.	TGTGCCAGCAGCTCCGCCGGGACTAGGGTAAATCATGAGCAGTTCTTC	CASSSAGTRVNHEQFF
.	TRBV20-1	TRBJ2-5	.	TGCAGTGCTATGCGTCCGGGGACGGCTAAAGAGACCCAGTACTTC	CSAMRPGTAKETQYF
.	TRBV7-2	TRBJ2-4	.	TGTGCCAGCAGCTCACGCAGGGACTTCGGGAAAAACATTCAGTACTTC	CASSSRRDFGKNIQYF
.	TRBV24-1	TRBJ2-7	.	TGTGCCACCAGGGGGGACTCCTACGAGCAGTACTTC	CATRGDSYEQYF
.	TRBV4-3	TRBJ2-3	many	TGCGCCAGCAGCCAAGATACGGGGGGCCCAGATACGCAGTATTTT	CASSQDTGGPDTQYF
.	TRBV5-1	TRBJ2-5	few	TGCGCCAGCAGAACTACCGGGGGTAAAGAGACCCAGTACTTC	CASRTTGGKETQYF
.	TRBV3-1	TRBJ1-1	few	TGTGCCAGCAGCCAAGATCTTGTCGGGGACACTGAAGCTTTCTTT	CASSQDLVGDTEAFF
TRBD2	TRBV9	TRBJ2-2	.	TGTGCCAGCAGTCCAGGACTAGCGGGGGGGCCTTCGACCGGGGAGCTGTTTTTT	CASSPGLAGGPSTGELFF
TRBD2	TRBV6-2/TRBV6-3	TRBJ2-1	few	TGTGCCAGCAGTAGCGGGGTTGCCTACAATGAGCAGTTCTTC	CASSSGVAYNEQFF
TRBD1	TRBV5-1	TRBJ1-2	few	TGCGCCAGCAGCTTGGGGTTCACAGGGGACGCCACCTTC	CASSLGFTGDATF
TRBD2	TRBV4-3	TRBJ2-4	few	TGCGCCAGCAGCCAAGATTGGGGGGGATCGGGGGTAGCCAAAAACATTCAGTACTTC	CASSQDWGGSGVAKNIQYF
.	TRBV3-1	TRBJ2-7	.	TGTGCCAGCAGCCAAATGGGGATATCCTACGAGCAGTACTTC	CASSQMGISYEQYF
.	TRBV4-1	TRBJ2-4	.	TGCGCCAGCAGCCACCTCCCGGGGGCGGGGGCCAAAAACATTCAGTACTTC	CASSHLPGAGAKNIQYF
TRBD2	TRBV7-3	TRBJ2-5	.	TGTGCCAGCAGTGAGCGGGGGGCGCAAGAGACCCAGTACTTC	CASSERGAQETQYF
.	TRBV30	TRBJ2-6	.	TGTGCCAGCTTGGGGGAATCTGGGGCCAACGTCCTGACTTTC	CASLGESGANVLTF
.	TRBV7-9	TRBJ2-3	many	TGTGCCAGCAGCCCCTCGAGGTTTCGCACAGATACGCAGTATTTT	CASSPSRFRTDTQYF
.	TRBV27	TRBJ2-7	.	TGTGCCACCTCGCCGGGGACGGCAGCCTACGAGCAGTACTTC	CATSPGTAAYEQYF
.	TRBV12-3/TRBV12-4	TRBJ1-3	few	TGTGCCAGCAGTTTTGGGGAGTACACCATATATTTT	CASSFGEYTIYF
TRBD1	TRBV5-1	TRBJ2-7	.	TGCGCCAGCAGCACCTCGCGACAGGGATTCTACGAGCAGTACTTC	CASSTSRQGFYEQYF
.	TRBV5-1	TRBJ2-1	few	TGCGCCAGCAGCTTGGCCCAGGGATGGGGCTCCTACAATGAGCAGTTCTTC	CASSLAQGWGSYNEQFF
.	TRBV7-7	TRBJ1-2	.	TGTGCTAGCAGCGTAGTACACTGTGTCACATACTATGGCTACACCTTC	CASSVVHCVTYYGYTF
.	TRBV7-2	TRBJ2-3	.	TGTGCCAGCAGCTTGGGGGCCGTCCACACAGATACGCAGTATTTT	CASSLGAVHTDTQYF
.	TRBV20-1	TRBJ2-5	many	TGCAGTGCTAGAGATCAGTTGTCCTGGGGGGAGACCCAGTACTTC	CSARDQLSWGETQYF
TRBD2	TRBV12-3/TRBV12-4	TRBJ2-3	.	TGTGCCAGCAGTCGACTAGCGGGGGGGCGGAGCACAGATACGCAGTATTTT	CASSRLAGGRSTDTQYF
.	TRBV6-6	TRBJ2-2	few	TGTGCCAGCAGTTACAATGTCGGACAAACCGGGGAGCTGTTTTTT	CASSYNVGQTGELFF
.	TRBV20-1	TRBJ2-5	many	TGCAGTGCTAGACCGGCGCTAGAGACCCAGTACTTC	CSARPALETQYF
TRBD2	TRBV29-1	TRBJ2-3	.	TGCAGCGTGGGCGGGGGAGTCTCAGATACGCAGTATTTT	CSVGGGVSDTQYF
.	TRBV5-1	TRBJ1-1	few	TGCGCCAGCAGCCCGGGACGGACGAACACTGAAGCTTTCTTT	CASSPGRTNTEAFF
.	TRBV29-1	TRBJ1-2	few	TGCAGCGTTGAACATAGCATTAACTATGGCTACACCTTC	CSVEHSINYGYTF
TRBD1	TRBV25-1	TRBJ1-5	.	TGTGCCAGCCGGGACAGGGTGGATCAGCCCCAGCATTTT	CASRDRVDQPQHF
TRBD1	TRBV12-5	TRBJ2-7	.	TGTGCTAGTGGTTTCCCCCCCGGACAGGGTAGCTCCTTCGAGCAGTACTTC	CASGFPPGQGSSFEQYF
.	TRBV3-1	TRBJ2-2	.	TGTGCCAGCAGCCAAGGGGGACGGGAGCTGTTTTTT	CASSQGGRELFF
.	TRBV12-3/TRBV12-4	TRBJ1-5	few	TGTGCCAGCAGTTTTCGTGGGGACAATCAGCCCCAGCATTTT	CASSFRGDNQPQHF